The 8 T cell receptor beta chains below were found in one sample sequenced in a study of blood T cell repertoires in COVID-19. This table comes from immunoSEQ multiplex PCR, and its TCRdb copy is limited to in-frame clones, with some not included. The sample carries roughly 180,000 clones, around 79% recorded once. Sequencing was done on a sample of peripheral blood. The receptors derive from a woman aged 55-69 years with COVID-19, enrolled during active disease.

The chain uses TRBV27 and TRBJ1-1, with 7 bases matching TRBD1. After removal of 6 bases from V and 1 base from J, the junction contained 8 bases not matched to a gene. The CDR3 has 15 amino acids. Per germline, CDR1 MNHEY and CDR2 SMNVEV (reference sequence). CDR3 loop: CASSPDRARNTEAFF. CDR3 nucleotides: TGTGCCAGCAGCCCCGACAGGGCTCGGAACACTGAAGCTTTCTTT.

The chain employs TRBV4-3 and TRBJ2-3, with a weak D call TRBD1 (6 bases). Germline V CDR1 and CDR2: LGHNA, YSLEER. The CDR3 is 15 amino acids. V was trimmed by 0 bases and J by 3 bases, leaving 10 bases between them. This chain's CDR3 is CASSQEDRVTDTQYF. The CDR3 region has the DNA TGCGCCAGCAGCCAAGAGGACAGAGTGACAGATACGCAGTATTTT.

The rearrangement joins TRBV5-1 to TRBJ1-1; 11 nucleotides align to TRBD1. The CDR3 extends over 15 amino acids. CDR1 and CDR2 (germline): SGHRS, YFSETQ. J was trimmed by 4 bases and V by 0 bases; bases with no gene match: 2. The CDR3 region is CASSLAGQGGTEAFF. CDR3 DNA sequence: TGCGCCAGCAGCTTGGCGGGACAGGGGGGCACTGAAGCTTTCTTT.

This clone was observed a handful of times. The sample carries other DNA sequences with the same CDR3. In nucleotides, the CDR3 is TGTGCCAGCCGTGGGACAGGCAATCAGCCCCAGCATTTT. Its translation is CASRGTGNQPQHF. J is TRBJ1-5 and V is TRBV12-3 or TRBV12-4; 7 nucleotides match TRBD1. This CDR3 region has 13 residues. The trim removed 8 bases at V and 2 bases at J, leaving 3 bases unmatched.

The chain has TRBV9 and TRBJ2-3; TRBD2 matches at 7 bases. Germline CDR1 SGDLS, CDR2 YYNGEE. V lost 0 bases, J lost 2 bases, and 6 bases stayed unmatched. CDR3 length: 16 amino acids. The CDR3 bases are TGTGCCAGCAGCGTAGACAGCGGGACCGTCACAGATACGCAGTATTTT. This translates into CASSVDSGTVTDTQYF.

J is TRBJ2-1 and V is TRBV6-1; TRBD2 is a possible D gene (5 bases). The V end lost 0 bases, the J end lost 8 bases, and 14 bases lay between the germline ends. The CDR3 length is 15 residues. Germline CDR1 is MNHNS and CDR2 is SASEGT. The CDR3 region is CASSEALLDADEQFF. CDR3 nucleotide sequence: TGTGCCAGCAGTGAAGCCCTACTAGATGCCGATGAGCAGTTCTTC.

In its sample, this clone was seen once. This chain connects TRBV11-2 to TRBJ2-7, with D perhaps TRBD2 (6 bases). The V end was cut by 5 bases, the J end by 3 bases, with 14 bases between. In germline, CDR1 is SGHAT, CDR2 FQNNGV. There are 14 residues in the CDR3. The CDR3 protein is CASSPPGRSYEQYF. The CDR3 nucleotides are TGTGCCAGCAGCCCACCAGGGAGGAGCTACGAGCAGTACTTC.

Ten or more counts support this clone. This rearrangement joins TRBV4-2 to TRBJ2-7; 10 positions match TRBD2. The V gene's germline CDR1 is LGHNA and CDR2 YNFKEQ. Trimming took 1 base from V and 0 from J; bases not matched to a gene: 3. This CDR3 is 16 amino acids long. The CDR3 DNA sequence: TGTGCCAGCAGCCAAGTAGCGGGAGGCAGCTCCTACGAGCAGTACTTC. Protein sequence: CASSQVAGGSSYEQYF.